This TCR beta chain comes out of a study of T cells in Graves' hyperthyroidism and ophthalmopathy. The CDR3 has 11 residues. The germline CDR1 and CDR2 sequences are DFQATT and SNEGSKA (reference sequence). Trimming cost V 5 bases and J 7 bases; bases outside gene matches: 1. Study findings and constraints: Blood also carried most thyroid clonotypes expanded above 0.001. Ophthalmopathy onset followed model prediction by a median approximately 6.2 months.

Amplified TCR beta CDR3 regions came from RNA transcripts. The study used the HTBI primer set for a first-round RT-PCR of the TCR CDR3. TCRdb ran MiXCR on the multiplex PCR reads and lists one entry per CDR3 protein. Of about 590,000 distinct CDR3 sequences in the sample, 12% to 15% were seen once. This clonotype was seen ten or more times. The antigen is not known. Clinical symptoms, serum thyroxine and TRAb, thyroid ultrasound and orbital computed tomography together formed the diagnostic basis. This sample holds PBMCs from approximately 9 ml fresh peripheral blood. The clonotype comes from a young woman with Graves' ophthalmopathy. Source material: blood. This chain uses TRBV20-1 with TRBJ2-1; TRBD1 matches 8 bases. The CDR3 sequence is CSAQGANEQFF. CDR3 bases: TGCAGTGCTCAGGGGGCTAATGAGCAGTTCTTC.